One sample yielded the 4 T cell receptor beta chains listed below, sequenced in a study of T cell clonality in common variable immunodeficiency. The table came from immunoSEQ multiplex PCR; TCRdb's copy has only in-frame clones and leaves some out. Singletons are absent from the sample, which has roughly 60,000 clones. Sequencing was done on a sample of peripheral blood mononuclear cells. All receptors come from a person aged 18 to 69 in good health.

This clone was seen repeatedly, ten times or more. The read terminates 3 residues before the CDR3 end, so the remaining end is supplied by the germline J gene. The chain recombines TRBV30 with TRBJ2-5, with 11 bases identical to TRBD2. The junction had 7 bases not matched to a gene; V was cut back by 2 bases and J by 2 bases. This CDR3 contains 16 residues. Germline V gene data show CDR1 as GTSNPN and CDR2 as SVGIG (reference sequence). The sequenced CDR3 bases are TGTGCCTGGAGTCTGAAGGGACTAGCGGTACAAGAGACC. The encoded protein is CAWSLKGLAVQET. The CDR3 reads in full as CAWSLKGLAVQETQYF.

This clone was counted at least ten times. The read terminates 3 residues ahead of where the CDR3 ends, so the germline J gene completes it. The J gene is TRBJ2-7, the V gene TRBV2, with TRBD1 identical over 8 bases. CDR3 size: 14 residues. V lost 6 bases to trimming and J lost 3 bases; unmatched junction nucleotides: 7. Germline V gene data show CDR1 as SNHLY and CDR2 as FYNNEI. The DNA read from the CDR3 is TGTGCCAGCAGCCGGACAGGGTCGGACTACGAG. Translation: CASSRTGSDYE. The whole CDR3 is CASSRTGSDYEQYF.

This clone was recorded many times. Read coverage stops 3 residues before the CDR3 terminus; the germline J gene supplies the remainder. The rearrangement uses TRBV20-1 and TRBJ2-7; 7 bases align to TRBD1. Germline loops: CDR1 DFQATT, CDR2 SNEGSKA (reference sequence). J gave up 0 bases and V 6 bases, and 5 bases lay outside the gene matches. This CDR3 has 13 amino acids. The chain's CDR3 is CSAERQGSYEQYF. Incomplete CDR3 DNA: TGCAGTGCCGAAAGACAGGGCTCCTACGAG.

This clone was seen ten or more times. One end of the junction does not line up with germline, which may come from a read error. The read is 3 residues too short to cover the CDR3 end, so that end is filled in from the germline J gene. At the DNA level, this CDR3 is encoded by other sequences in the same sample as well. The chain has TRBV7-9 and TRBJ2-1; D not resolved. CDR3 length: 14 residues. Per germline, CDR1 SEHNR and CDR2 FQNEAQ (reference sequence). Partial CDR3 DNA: TGTGCTAGCAGCTTATCTGGCTTACCGAATGAG. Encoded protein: CASSLSGLPNE. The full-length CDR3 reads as CASSLSGLPNEQFF.